These T cell receptor beta chains were read from a single sample in a study of T-cell reconstitution after alpha-beta-depleted transplantation in children. From the PCR reads, TCRdb called clonotypes with MiXCR, one entry per CDR3 protein. The table lists around 64,000 distinct CDR3 sequences, roughly 10% of them singletons. Sequences were derived from PBMCs, sampled before TCRalphabeta/CD19-depleted stem cell transplant. The receptors derive from a boy aged 5-17 years with acute myeloid leukemia, due to receive a stem cell transplant. CDR3s include the opening cysteine and the closing phenylalanine or tryptophan. D genes are given only for firm matches. For some rows the clone size is stated as once, few or many, or as a class when expanded; others skip it.

size,J,V,D,DNA,CDR3
many,TRBJ2-1,TRBV29-1,NA,TGCAGCGTTGAGGGGGAAGTAGTCTACAATGAGCAGTTCTTC,CSVEGEVVYNEQFF
NA,TRBJ1-2,TRBV20-1,NA,TGCAGTGCTTCCGCCGTCCGGGACCGCAGTCAATATGGCTACACCTTC,CSASAVRDRSQYGYTF
many,TRBJ2-1,TRBV28,TRBD1,TGTGCCAGCAGTTTAGGTCAGGGGGCAGGGAATGAGCAGTTCTTC,CASSLGQGAGNEQFF
NA,TRBJ2-3,TRBV12-3/TRBV12-4,TRBD2,TGTGCCAGCAGTTTATTACTAGCGGGAAGGATCACAGATACGCAGTATTTT,CASSLLLAGRITDTQYF
many,TRBJ1-5,TRBV24-1,NA,TGTGCCACCAGTGACCTAGCCTCAGGGCAGCCCCAGCATTTT,CATSDLASGQPQHF
NA,TRBJ2-7,TRBV27,NA,TGTGCCAGCAGTTTTGGCCAGGGATCCTACGAGCAGTACTTC,CASSFGQGSYEQYF
many,TRBJ2-1,TRBV5-1,TRBD1,TGCGCCAGCAGCCGTGGGGACAGGGGGCGCCAAAATGAGCAGTTCTTC,CASSRGDRGRQNEQFF
many,TRBJ2-7,TRBV7-2,NA,TGTGCCAGCAGCTTTGACAGGAGCTACGAGCAGTACTTC,CASSFDRSYEQYF
many,TRBJ1-1,TRBV6-6,NA,TGTGCCAGCCAGATTTCCAGGGTAAAAGAAGCTTTCTTT,CASQISRVKEAFF
many,TRBJ2-2,TRBV7-2,NA,TGTGCCAGCAGCTTAGCTATTGTTGGGGACACCAACACCGGGGAGCTGTTTTTT,CASSLAIVGDTNTGELFF
many,TRBJ2-3,TRBV5-1,TRBD2,TGCGCCAGCAGCTCCGGGGCTAGCGGCCCCTTGGATACGCAGTATTTT,CASSSGASGPLDTQYF
many,TRBJ2-2,TRBV27,TRBD1,TGTGCCAGCAGTTTATCGAGGGGGACAGCGAACACCGGGGAGCTGTTTTTT,CASSLSRGTANTGELFF
many,TRBJ2-1,TRBV10-3,NA,TGTGCCATCACCGCTAGCCCCTACAATGAGCAGTTCTTC,CAITASPYNEQFF
many,TRBJ1-6,TRBV10-1,NA,TGCGCCAGCAGTGACAAACCTAATTCACCCCTCCACTTT,CASSDKPNSPLHF
many,TRBJ2-2,TRBV12-3/TRBV12-4,NA,TGTGCCAGCAGTGCGACAGGTTTGGCGGAGCTGTTTTTT,CASSATGLAELFF
many,TRBJ2-7,TRBV11-2,NA,TGTGCCAGCAGCTTAGAATCGCTGATCCGGAGCTCCTACGAGCAGTACTTC,CASSLESLIRSSYEQYF
many,TRBJ2-2,TRBV6-5,TRBD1,TGTGCCAGCAGTTATAGGGGACAGGGGGTTTCGAACACCGGGGAGCTGTTTTTT,CASSYRGQGVSNTGELFF
NA,TRBJ1-1,TRBV10-3,NA,TGTGCCTTCAGTTTAGTATTGGGGGCTGGATGGGTTGACACTGAAGCTTTCTTT,CAFSLVLGAGWVDTEAFF